This TCR beta chain was retrieved from a study of neurological immune-mediated disorders. General study results and limits: CDR3 amino acid sequences found in expanded clones were never shared across subjects, suggesting private repertoires in all groups.

The unsorted libraries were generated from a total of 2 million PBMCs, which had been stored in RNAlater at -80 C. In this sample, this clonotype turned up many times. Its specificity is unknown. V dropped 1 base and J dropped 4; count of bases not matched to a gene: 2. This CDR3 contains 15 residues. Germline CDR1 SGHTA, CDR2 FQGNSA. TCRdb re-analysed the 5' RACE reads in MiXCR, keeping a single row per CDR3 protein. Found here are about 59,000 distinct CDR3 sequences, more than 9.5% of them singletons; the top ten hold around 10%. The receptor's source is a woman aged 60-75 years with HTLV-1-associated myelopathy (HAM/TSP). The chain couples TRBV7-2 to TRBJ1-3; 9 bases agree with TRBD1. The sequenced sample consisted of PBMCs. This CDR3 reads CASSLGGTGGNTIYF. CDR3 DNA sequence: TGTGCCAGCAGCTTAGGAGGGACAGGGGGAAACACCATATATTTT.